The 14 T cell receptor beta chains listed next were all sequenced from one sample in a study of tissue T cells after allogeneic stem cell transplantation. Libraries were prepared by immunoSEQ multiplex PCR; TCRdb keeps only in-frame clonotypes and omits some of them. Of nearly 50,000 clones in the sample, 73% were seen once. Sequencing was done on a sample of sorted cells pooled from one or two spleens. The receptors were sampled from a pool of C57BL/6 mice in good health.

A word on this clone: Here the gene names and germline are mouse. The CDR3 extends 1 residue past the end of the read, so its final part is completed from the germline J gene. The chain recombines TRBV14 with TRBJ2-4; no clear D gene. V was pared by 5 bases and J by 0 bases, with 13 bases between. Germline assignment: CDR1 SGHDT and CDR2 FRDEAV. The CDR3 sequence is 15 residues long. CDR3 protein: CASSSSGPSQNTLYF. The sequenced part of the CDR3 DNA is TGTGCCAGCAGCTCCTCCGGGCCTAGTCAAAACACCTTGTAC.

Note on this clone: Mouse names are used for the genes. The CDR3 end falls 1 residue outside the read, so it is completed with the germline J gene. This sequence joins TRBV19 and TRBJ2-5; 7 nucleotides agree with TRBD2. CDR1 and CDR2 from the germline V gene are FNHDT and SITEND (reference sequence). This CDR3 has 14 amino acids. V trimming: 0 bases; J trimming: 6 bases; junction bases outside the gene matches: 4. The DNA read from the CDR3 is TGTGCCAGCAGTATAGTGGACTGGATGGACACCCAGTAC. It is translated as CASSIVDWMDTQY. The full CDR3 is CASSIVDWMDTQYF.

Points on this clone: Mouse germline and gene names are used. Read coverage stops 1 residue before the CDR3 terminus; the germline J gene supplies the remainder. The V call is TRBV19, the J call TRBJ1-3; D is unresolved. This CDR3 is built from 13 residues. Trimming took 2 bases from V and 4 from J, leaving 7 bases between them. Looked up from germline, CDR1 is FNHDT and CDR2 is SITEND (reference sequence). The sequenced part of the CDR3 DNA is TGTGCCAGCAGTATCGAGGTGGGAAATACGCTCTAT. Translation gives CASSIEVGNTLY. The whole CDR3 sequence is CASSIEVGNTLYF.

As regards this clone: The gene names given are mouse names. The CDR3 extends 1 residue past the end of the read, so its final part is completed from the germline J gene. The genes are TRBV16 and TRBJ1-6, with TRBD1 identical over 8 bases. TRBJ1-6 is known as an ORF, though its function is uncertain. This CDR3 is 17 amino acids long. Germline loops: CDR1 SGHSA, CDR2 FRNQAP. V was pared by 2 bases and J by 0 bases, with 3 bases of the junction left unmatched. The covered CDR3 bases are TGTGCAAGCAGCTTATCGGGACAGGATTCCTATAATTCGCCCCTCTAC. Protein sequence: CASSLSGQDSYNSPLY. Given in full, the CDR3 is CASSLSGQDSYNSPLYF.

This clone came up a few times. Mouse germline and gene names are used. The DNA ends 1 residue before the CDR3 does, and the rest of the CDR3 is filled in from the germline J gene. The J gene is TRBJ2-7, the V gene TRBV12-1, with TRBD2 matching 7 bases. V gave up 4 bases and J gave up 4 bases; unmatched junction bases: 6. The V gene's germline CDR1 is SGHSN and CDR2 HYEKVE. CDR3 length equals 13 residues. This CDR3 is CASSLGLAYEQYF. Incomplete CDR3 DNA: TGTGCCAGCTCCCTCGGACTGGCGTATGAACAGTAC.

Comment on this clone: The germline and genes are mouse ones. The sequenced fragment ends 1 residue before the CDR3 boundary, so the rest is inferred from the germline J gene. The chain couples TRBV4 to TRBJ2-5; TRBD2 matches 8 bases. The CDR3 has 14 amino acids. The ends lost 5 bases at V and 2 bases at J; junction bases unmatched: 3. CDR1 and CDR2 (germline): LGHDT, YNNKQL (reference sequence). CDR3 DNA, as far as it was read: TGTGCCAGCAGCCCGACTGGGGTCCAAGACACCCAGTAC. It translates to CASSPTGVQDTQY. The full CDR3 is CASSPTGVQDTQYF.

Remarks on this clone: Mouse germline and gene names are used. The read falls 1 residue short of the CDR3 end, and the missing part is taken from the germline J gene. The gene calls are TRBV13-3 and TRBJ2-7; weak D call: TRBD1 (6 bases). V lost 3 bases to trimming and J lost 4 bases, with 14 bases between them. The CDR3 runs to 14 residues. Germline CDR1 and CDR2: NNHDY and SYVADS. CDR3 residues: CASSGDKTKYEQYF. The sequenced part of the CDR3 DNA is TGTGCCAGCAGTGGGGACAAAACAAAATATGAACAGTAC.

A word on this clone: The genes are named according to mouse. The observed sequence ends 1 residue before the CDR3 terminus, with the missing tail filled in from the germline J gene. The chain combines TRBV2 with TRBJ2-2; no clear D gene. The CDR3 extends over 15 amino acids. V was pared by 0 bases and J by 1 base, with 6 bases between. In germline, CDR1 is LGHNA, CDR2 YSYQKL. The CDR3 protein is CASSQDHKNTGQLYF. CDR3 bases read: TGTGCCAGCAGCCAAGACCACAAAAACACCGGGCAGCTCTAC.

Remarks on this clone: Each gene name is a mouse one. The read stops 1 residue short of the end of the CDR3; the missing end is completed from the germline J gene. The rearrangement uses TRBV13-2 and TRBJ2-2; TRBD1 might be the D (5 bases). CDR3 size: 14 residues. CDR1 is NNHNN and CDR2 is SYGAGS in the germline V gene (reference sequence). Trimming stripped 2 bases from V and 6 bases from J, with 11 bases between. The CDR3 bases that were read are TGTGCCAGCGGTGAGACAGCCCTCCCCGGGCAGCTCTAC. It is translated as CASGETALPGQLY. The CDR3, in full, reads CASGETALPGQLYF.

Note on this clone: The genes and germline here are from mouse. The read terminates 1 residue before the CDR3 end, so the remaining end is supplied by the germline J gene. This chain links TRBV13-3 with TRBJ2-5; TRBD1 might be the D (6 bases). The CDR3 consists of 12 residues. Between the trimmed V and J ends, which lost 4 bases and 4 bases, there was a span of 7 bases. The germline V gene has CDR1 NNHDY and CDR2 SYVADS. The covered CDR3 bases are TGTGCCAGCAGTAACAGGGAAGACACCCAGTAC. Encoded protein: CASSNREDTQY. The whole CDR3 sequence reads CASSNREDTQYF.

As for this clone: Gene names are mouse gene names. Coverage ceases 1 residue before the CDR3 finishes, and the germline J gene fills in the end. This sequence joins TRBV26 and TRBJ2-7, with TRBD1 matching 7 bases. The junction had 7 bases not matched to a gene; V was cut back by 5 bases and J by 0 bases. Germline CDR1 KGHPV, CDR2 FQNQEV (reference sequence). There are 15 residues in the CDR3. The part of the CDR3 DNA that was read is TGTGCCAGCAGTTTGCCGGGACAGAGCTCCTATGAACAGTAC. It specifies CASSLPGQSSYEQY. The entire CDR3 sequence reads CASSLPGQSSYEQYF. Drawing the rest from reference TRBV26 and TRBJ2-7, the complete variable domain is NSKVIQTPRYLVKGQGQKAKMRCIPEKGHPVVFWYQQNKNNEFKFLINFQNQEVLQQIDMTEKRFSAECPSNSPCSLEIQSSEAGDSALYLCASSLPGQSSYEQYFGPGTRLTVL.

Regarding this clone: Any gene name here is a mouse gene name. CDR3 amino acids: CASSESINQDTQYF. The CDR3 DNA, read in part, is TGTGCCAGCAGTGAATCAATTAACCAAGACACCCAGTAC. The chain combines TRBV13-3 with TRBJ2-5; no reliable D call. The read terminates 1 residue before the CDR3 end, so the remaining end is supplied by the germline J gene. This CDR3 has 14 amino acids. Per the germline V gene, CDR1 is NNHDY and CDR2 is SYVADS. V was shortened by 2 bases and J by 0 bases, with 7 bases between the two germline ends.

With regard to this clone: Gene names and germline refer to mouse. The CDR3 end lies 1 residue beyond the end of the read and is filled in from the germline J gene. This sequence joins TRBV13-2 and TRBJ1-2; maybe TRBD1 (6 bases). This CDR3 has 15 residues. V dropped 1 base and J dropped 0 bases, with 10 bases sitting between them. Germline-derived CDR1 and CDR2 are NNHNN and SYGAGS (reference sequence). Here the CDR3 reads CASGDPGTTNSDYTF. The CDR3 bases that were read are TGTGCCAGCGGTGATCCCGGGACAACAAACTCCGACTACACC.

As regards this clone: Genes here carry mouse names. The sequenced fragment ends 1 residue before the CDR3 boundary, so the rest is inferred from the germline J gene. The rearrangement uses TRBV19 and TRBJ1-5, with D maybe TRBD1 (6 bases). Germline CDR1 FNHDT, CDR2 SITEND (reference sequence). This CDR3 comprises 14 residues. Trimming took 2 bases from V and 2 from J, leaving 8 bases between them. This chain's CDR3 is CASSIQGYNQAPLF. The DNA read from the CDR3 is TGTGCCAGCAGTATCCAGGGGTACAACCAGGCTCCGCTT.